This is a list of T cell receptor beta chains from one sample in a study of PD-1 blockade in mismatch repair-deficient tumors. Clones were sequenced by immunoSEQ multiplex PCR, and TCRdb holds only the in-frame ones, with some missing. This sample has tens of thousands of clones, with 78% found just once. The sample here was peripheral blood, taken 4 weeks after starting pembrolizumab. These receptors were taken from an adult with mismatch repair-deficient cancer. Each CDR3 is given with its conserved first and last residue. Each record gives: D gene, J gene, V gene, clone size, CDR3 DNA, CDR3 protein. D genes are given only for firm matches. Part of the rows lack a size; the others show once, few, many or a class for expanded clones.

d_call: .; j_call: TRBJ1-3; v_call: TRBV25-1; clone_size: .; cdr3_nt: TGTGCCAGCAGTGAATGGTCTACTGGAAACACCATATATTTT; cdr3_aa: CASSEWSTGNTIYF
d_call: TRBD2; j_call: TRBJ2-3; v_call: TRBV7-2; clone_size: once; cdr3_nt: TGTGCCAGCAGCTTAAAGCGGGAATTGAATACGCAGTATTTT; cdr3_aa: CASSLKRELNTQYF
d_call: TRBD2; j_call: TRBJ2-7; v_call: TRBV7-9; clone_size: .; cdr3_nt: TGTGCCAGCAGCAGAGGACTAGCGGGAGTCCGGTTTTCTGACGAGCAGTACTTC; cdr3_aa: CASSRGLAGVRFSDEQYF
d_call: TRBD1; j_call: TRBJ1-2; v_call: TRBV6-5; clone_size: .; cdr3_nt: TGTGCCAGCTGGCCTGGGACAGGGGGGTTCTATGGCTACACCTTC; cdr3_aa: CASWPGTGGFYGYTF
d_call: .; j_call: TRBJ2-1; v_call: TRBV30; clone_size: .; cdr3_nt: TGTGCCTGGAGAAGCGGGACATACAATGAGCAGTTCTTC; cdr3_aa: CAWRSGTYNEQFF
d_call: TRBD1; j_call: TRBJ2-1; v_call: TRBV5-6; clone_size: .; cdr3_nt: TGTGCCAGCAGCTTGGTGGGACAGGGTAGAGATGAGCAGTTCTTC; cdr3_aa: CASSLVGQGRDEQFF
d_call: TRBD1; j_call: TRBJ1-2; v_call: TRBV6-4; clone_size: .; cdr3_nt: TGTGCCAGAAGACAGGGCTCTGGCTACACCTTC; cdr3_aa: CARRQGSGYTF
d_call: .; j_call: TRBJ2-7; v_call: TRBV11-2; clone_size: .; cdr3_nt: TGTGCCAGCAGCTTAGATCTGGGGGACTCCTACGAGCAGTACTTC; cdr3_aa: CASSLDLGDSYEQYF
d_call: .; j_call: TRBJ1-5; v_call: TRBV18; clone_size: few; cdr3_nt: TGTGCCAGCTCACCGAACAACAATCAGCCCCAGCATTTT; cdr3_aa: CASSPNNNQPQHF
d_call: .; j_call: TRBJ1-1; v_call: TRBV11-2; clone_size: .; cdr3_nt: TGTGCCAGCAGCTTAGAGGGTATGAACACTGAAGCTTTCTTT; cdr3_aa: CASSLEGMNTEAFF
d_call: TRBD1; j_call: TRBJ2-7; v_call: TRBV7-3; clone_size: .; cdr3_nt: TGTGCCAGCAGCGACCGGGACAGGGGAAACTACGAGCAGTACTTC; cdr3_aa: CASSDRDRGNYEQYF
d_call: TRBD2; j_call: TRBJ2-1; v_call: TRBV7-9; clone_size: .; cdr3_nt: TGTGCCAGCAGCCCGGGGACTAGCGGGGAGTACAATGAGCAGTTCTTC; cdr3_aa: CASSPGTSGEYNEQFF
d_call: .; j_call: TRBJ2-1; v_call: TRBV7-6; clone_size: .; cdr3_nt: TGTGCCAGCAGCTTCTTAACGGGCCAGAATCCGAATGAGCAGTTCTTC; cdr3_aa: CASSFLTGQNPNEQFF
d_call: .; j_call: TRBJ2-1; v_call: TRBV6-6; clone_size: .; cdr3_nt: TGTGCCAGCAGTGGGGCTGGGATTGGGCAGTTCTTC; cdr3_aa: CASSGAGIGQFF
d_call: .; j_call: TRBJ2-1; v_call: TRBV6-5; clone_size: .; cdr3_nt: TGTGCCAGCAGCCCGGGACTCTCTTACAATGAGCAGTTCTTC; cdr3_aa: CASSPGLSYNEQFF
d_call: TRBD2; j_call: TRBJ2-1; v_call: TRBV27; clone_size: .; cdr3_nt: TGTGCCAGCCTGGGGCGGGGGGAGCGGTACAATGAGCAGTTCTTC; cdr3_aa: CASLGRGERYNEQFF
d_call: .; j_call: TRBJ1-4; v_call: TRBV19; clone_size: .; cdr3_nt: TGTGCCAGTAGTAAGGGCACCCTCAGGGAAAAACTGTTTTTT; cdr3_aa: CASSKGTLREKLFF
d_call: TRBD1; j_call: TRBJ1-1; v_call: TRBV11-2; clone_size: once; cdr3_nt: TGTGCCAGCAGTACTAGACAGGGAAATAGAACTGAAGCTTTCTTT; cdr3_aa: CASSTRQGNRTEAFF
d_call: .; j_call: TRBJ1-2; v_call: TRBV11-2; clone_size: few; cdr3_nt: TGTGCCAGCAGCTTAGATCTTGGGGGAGGACTTGCGGGCTACACCTTC; cdr3_aa: CASSLDLGGGLAGYTF
d_call: .; j_call: TRBJ1-4; v_call: TRBV5-6; clone_size: .; cdr3_nt: TGTGCCAGCAGCCAGCTCAGGGCAGCAACTAATGAAAAACTGTTTTTT; cdr3_aa: CASSQLRAATNEKLFF
d_call: .; j_call: TRBJ1-2; v_call: TRBV5-6; clone_size: few; cdr3_nt: TGTGCCAGCAGCTTTTCCAGCTCGCATGGCTACACCTTC; cdr3_aa: CASSFSSSHGYTF
d_call: .; j_call: TRBJ1-1; v_call: TRBV5-1; clone_size: once; cdr3_nt: TGCGCCAGCAGCTTGGACGGACTTGGGGAAGCTTTCTTT; cdr3_aa: CASSLDGLGEAFF
d_call: TRBD2; j_call: TRBJ2-1; v_call: TRBV9; clone_size: .; cdr3_nt: TGTGCCAGCAGCGTAGATCCGGCTAGCGGGAGGCATGTTAATGAGCAGTTCTTC; cdr3_aa: CASSVDPASGRHVNEQFF
d_call: .; j_call: TRBJ2-7; v_call: TRBV5-1; clone_size: .; cdr3_nt: TGCGCCAGCAGCTTGGACGCCGGGACACGGGTTGGAGAGCAGTACTTC; cdr3_aa: CASSLDAGTRVGEQYF
d_call: .; j_call: TRBJ1-4; v_call: TRBV5-1; clone_size: .; cdr3_nt: TGCGCCAGCAGCTTCGCCTCTATAGCCCACCCTAATGAAAAACTGTTTTTT; cdr3_aa: CASSFASIAHPNEKLFF
d_call: TRBD1; j_call: TRBJ2-3; v_call: TRBV4-2; clone_size: .; cdr3_nt: TGTGCCAGCAGCCAGCTAACGGCACAGGGGGCCGGAGATACGCAGTATTTT; cdr3_aa: CASSQLTAQGAGDTQYF
d_call: .; j_call: TRBJ1-2; v_call: TRBV19; clone_size: .; cdr3_nt: TGTGCCAGTACCTCGTCCGGGGAATCCTATGGCTACACCTTC; cdr3_aa: CASTSSGESYGYTF
d_call: .; j_call: TRBJ2-7; v_call: TRBV27; clone_size: .; cdr3_nt: TGTGCCAGCAGTAGACGGGACGCTTCCTACGAGCAGTACTTC; cdr3_aa: CASSRRDASYEQYF
d_call: .; j_call: TRBJ2-3; v_call: TRBV6-1; clone_size: .; cdr3_nt: TGTGCCGGACAAACTACTAACACAGATACGCAGTATTTT; cdr3_aa: CAGQTTNTDTQYF
d_call: .; j_call: TRBJ1-1; v_call: TRBV4-1; clone_size: .; cdr3_nt: TGCGCCAGCAGCCAAGATCGGACGGTAGGCACTGAAGCTTTCTTT; cdr3_aa: CASSQDRTVGTEAFF
d_call: .; j_call: TRBJ2-7; v_call: TRBV7-9; clone_size: few; cdr3_nt: TGTGCCAGCAGCTTAGATCCCGCGCACTACGAGCAGTACTTC; cdr3_aa: CASSLDPAHYEQYF
d_call: .; j_call: TRBJ1-4; v_call: TRBV6-6; clone_size: .; cdr3_nt: TGTGCCAGCAAAAAGGGGGGGGCGATTGAAAAACTGTTTTTT; cdr3_aa: CASKKGGAIEKLFF
d_call: TRBD2; j_call: TRBJ2-1; v_call: TRBV4-3; clone_size: .; cdr3_nt: TGCGCCAGCAGCCAAGATGTGGCGGGAGGCTACCGCCAGTTCTTC; cdr3_aa: CASSQDVAGGYRQFF
d_call: .; j_call: TRBJ1-4; v_call: TRBV4-1; clone_size: .; cdr3_nt: TGCGCCAGCAGCCAAGTCGAACCGGACGCGCATGAAAAACTGTTTTTT; cdr3_aa: CASSQVEPDAHEKLFF
d_call: .; j_call: TRBJ2-1; v_call: TRBV30; clone_size: .; cdr3_nt: TGTGCCTGGAGTGTAGGCGGAGGGTTGAATGAGCAGTTCTTC; cdr3_aa: CAWSVGGGLNEQFF
d_call: .; j_call: TRBJ2-7; v_call: TRBV7-9; clone_size: .; cdr3_nt: TGTGCCAGCAGCCGTACAGGAATTTCCTACGAGCAGTACTTC; cdr3_aa: CASSRTGISYEQYF
d_call: .; j_call: TRBJ1-5; v_call: TRBV2; clone_size: few; cdr3_nt: TGTGCCAGCACCCGAACGGCAGGGGCCAATCAGCCCCAGCATTTT; cdr3_aa: CASTRTAGANQPQHF
d_call: .; j_call: TRBJ1-2; v_call: TRBV6-1; clone_size: .; cdr3_nt: TGTGCCAGCAGATATATAGGGGGCTACACCTTC; cdr3_aa: CASRYIGGYTF
d_call: TRBD1; j_call: TRBJ1-2; v_call: TRBV27; clone_size: .; cdr3_nt: TGTGCCAGCAGCAGCTACGACAGGGGGCGGGTTGGCTACACCTTC; cdr3_aa: CASSSYDRGRVGYTF